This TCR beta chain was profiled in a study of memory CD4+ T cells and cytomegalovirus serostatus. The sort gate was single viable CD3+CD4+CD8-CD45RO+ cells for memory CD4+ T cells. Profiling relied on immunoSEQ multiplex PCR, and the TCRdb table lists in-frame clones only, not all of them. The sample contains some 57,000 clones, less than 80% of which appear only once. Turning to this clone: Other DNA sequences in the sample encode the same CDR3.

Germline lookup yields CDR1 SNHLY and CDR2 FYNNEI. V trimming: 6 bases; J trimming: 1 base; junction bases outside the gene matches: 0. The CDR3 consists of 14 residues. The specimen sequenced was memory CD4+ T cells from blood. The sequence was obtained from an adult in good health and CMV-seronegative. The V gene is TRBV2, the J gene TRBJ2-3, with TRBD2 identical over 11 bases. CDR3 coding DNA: TGTGCCAGCAGACTAGCGGGGGGCACAGATACGCAGTATTTT. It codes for CASRLAGGTDTQYF.